The 20 T cell receptor beta chains below come from one sample, sequenced in a study of blood T cell repertoires in COVID-19 (dated by TCRdb to the early 2020s). Library construction relied on the immunoSEQ multiplex PCR assay. TCRdb stores this immuneACCESS table with in-frame sequences only. Part of the clones is absent; in the studies checked, under half of the shortfall reflects unresolved V genes, and no reason is known for the rest. This sample holds about 80,000 clones; over 70% were observed only once. The ten largest clones represent 39% of the sample. The material sequenced was peripheral blood. These receptor sequences come from a man older than 75 with active or convalescent COVID-19.

The chain combines TRBV4-1 with TRBJ1-1, with 7 bases fitting TRBD1. V dropped 4 bases and J dropped 3; count of bases not matched to a gene: 5. This CDR3 contains 14 residues. CDR1 and CDR2 (germline): MGHRA, YSYEKL. In DNA form, the CDR3 reads TGCGCCAGCAGCCTATTCGACAGGGACACTGAAGCTTTCTTT. It translates to CASSLFDRDTEAFF.

V usage is TRBV5-1 and J usage is TRBJ2-2; 8 bases are shared with TRBD1. The CDR3 has 16 amino acids. V was pared by 5 bases and J by 6 bases, with 12 bases of the junction left unmatched. Germline V gives CDR1 SGHRS, CDR2 YFSETQ. The DNA for the CDR3 is TGCGCCAGCAGTCGTTCTGGACAGGGCTTGTCCGGGGAGCTGTTTTTT. Its translation: CASSRSGQGLSGELFF.

CDR3 in amino acids: CASSPSGEGEQFF. For the CDR3, the DNA is TGTGCCAGCTCACCTTCAGGGGAGGGCGAGCAGTTCTTC. The V gene is TRBV18, the J gene TRBJ2-1; maybe TRBD2 (7 bases). Germline lookup yields CDR1 KGHSH and CDR2 LQKENI. Deletions cut 3 bases from V and 10 bases from J, with 13 bases between. The CDR3 contains 13 residues.

The chain carries TRBV19 and TRBJ2-2, with D possibly TRBD2 on 6 matching bases. Deletions cut 7 bases from V and 1 base from J, with 10 bases between. Germline CDR1 reads LNHDA; CDR2 reads SQIVND (reference sequence). The length of the CDR3 is 14 residues. The CDR3 DNA follows: TGTGCCAGTATGCGGGGTCTGAACACCGGGGAGCTGTTTTTT. Translated, it gives CASMRGLNTGELFF.

The CDR3 spells CASSLVRPSGSNTGELFF. The DNA for the CDR3 is TGTGCCAGCAGCTTAGTTAGGCCTAGCGGGAGTAACACCGGGGAGCTGTTTTTT. The V gene is TRBV7-6, the J gene TRBJ2-2; 10 bases line up with TRBD2. After removal of 1 base from V and 2 bases from J, the junction contained 7 bases not matched to a gene. This CDR3 region has 18 residues. Per the germline V gene, CDR1 is SGHVS and CDR2 is FNYEAQ.

This clone was observed once. V is TRBV7-9 and J is TRBJ2-7; 10 bases match TRBD1. The CDR3 is made up of 15 amino acids. V shed 6 bases, J shed 5 bases, and the junction held 10 bases outside the gene matches. The germline V gene has CDR1 SEHNR and CDR2 FQNEAQ (reference sequence). The CDR3 DNA sequence: TGTGCCAGCAGTGCACCGGGACAGGGGCAGAACGAGCAGTACTTC. Its protein product is CASSAPGQGQNEQYF.

V is TRBV30 and J is TRBJ1-3; 8 nucleotides agree with TRBD1. CDR1 and CDR2 (germline): GTSNPN, SVGIG (reference sequence). V dropped 2 bases and J dropped 2; count of bases not matched to a gene: 5. The CDR3 is made up of 15 amino acids. The CDR3 region has the DNA TGTGCCTGGAGTTCCCAGGGGGCGGCTGGAAACACCATATATTTT. Translation: CAWSSQGAAGNTIYF.

The rearrangement joins TRBV27 to TRBJ2-7; TRBD2 agrees at 10 bases. Trimming cost V 4 bases and J 1 base; bases outside gene matches: 7. Germline lookup yields CDR1 MNHEY and CDR2 SMNVEV (reference sequence). The CDR3 consists of 16 residues. CDR3 loop: CASSSLAGGRSYEQYF. CDR3 nucleotides: TGTGCCAGCAGTTCGTTAGCGGGGGGCCGATCCTACGAGCAGTACTTC.

V and J are TRBV29-1 and TRBJ1-1; 7 bases agree with TRBD1. Germline V lookup: CDR1 SQVTM, CDR2 ANQGSEA. The CDR3 consists of 13 residues. Losses at the gene ends were 6 bases for V and 3 bases for J; bases not matched to a gene: 7. CDR3 nucleotide sequence: TGCAGCGTCCAAAGACAGGGTGACACTGAAGCTTTCTTT. Translated: CSVQRQGDTEAFF.

The chain links TRBV6-1 to TRBJ1-1, with D possibly matching TRBD1 (6 bases). Trimming pared 3 bases from V and 6 bases from J, leaving 14 bases between. This CDR3 has 14 amino acids. CDR1 is MNHNS, CDR2 SASEGT, per germline. CDR3 bases: TGTGCCAGCAGTGAGCAGGGGTTGGTGGCTGAAGCTTTCTTT. Protein sequence: CASSEQGLVAEAFF.

The chain joins TRBV5-4 to TRBJ2-5, with D possibly being TRBD2 (6 bases). Trimming removed 2 bases from V and 4 bases from J, with 12 bases in between. The CDR3 is 14 residues long. Germline assignment: CDR1 SGHNT and CDR2 YYREEE (reference sequence). For the CDR3, the DNA is TGTGCCAGCAGCTTCGCGGGAAGCCGAGAGACCCAGTACTTC. Amino acids: CASSFAGSRETQYF.

CDR3 amino acids: CASSLDRVGLRQHF. CDR3 nucleotides: TGTGCCAGTAGCCTCGACAGGGTTGGTCTGAGACAGCATTTT. The rearrangement links TRBV19 to TRBJ1-5; 7 bases fit TRBD1. With 6 bases clipped from V and 13 bases from J, the junction kept 15 bases outside the gene matches. CDR1 LNHDA and CDR2 SQIVND come from the germline V gene (reference sequence). CDR3 length equals 14 residues.

This chain uses TRBV30 with TRBJ1-6, with D hard to call. Germline-derived CDR1 and CDR2 are GTSNPN and SVGIG (reference sequence). Trimming removed 3 bases from V and 7 bases from J, with 10 bases in between. This CDR3 has 13 amino acids. The CDR3 loop is CAWREGRNSPLHF. The CDR3 nucleotides are TGTGCCTGGAGGGAGGGCAGGAATTCACCCCTCCACTTT.

The genes are TRBV6-5 and TRBJ2-7, with D possibly being TRBD2 (5 bases). The V gene's germline CDR1 is MNHEY and CDR2 SVGAGI. The CDR3 is 14 residues long. Trimming stripped 2 bases from V and 0 bases from J, with 8 bases between. The CDR3 coding sequence is TGTGCCAGCAGTTACCGAGGGAGCTCCTACGAGCAGTACTTC. Protein product: CASSYRGSSYEQYF.

The rearrangement joins TRBV2 to TRBJ1-5; D possibly corresponds to TRBD1 (5 bases). Germline-derived CDR1 and CDR2 are SNHLY and FYNNEI. The CDR3 loop spans 13 amino acids. Trimming took off 5 bases at V and 6 bases at J, with 11 bases between the two ends. This CDR3 is CASSPQGGQPQHF. CDR3 DNA sequence: TGTGCCAGCAGTCCCCAGGGTGGTCAGCCCCAGCATTTT.

V usage is TRBV5-1 and J usage is TRBJ1-2; 8 positions agree with TRBD1. Germline V gives CDR1 SGHRS, CDR2 YFSETQ. V lost 3 bases and J lost 4; bases outside the gene matches: 2. CDR3 length: 13 amino acids. For the CDR3, the DNA is TGCGCCAGCAGCTGGACAGGGACCTATGGCTACACCTTC. It codes for CASSWTGTYGYTF.

This clone was counted only a few times. In DNA form, the CDR3 reads TGTGCCAGCAGCCGCGCAGGGGGCGGTGAAAAACTGTTTTTT. Translated, it gives CASSRAGGGEKLFF. The V and J genes are TRBV6-2 or TRBV6-3 and TRBJ1-4; 8 nucleotides match TRBD1. J was trimmed by 7 bases and V by 6 bases; bases with no gene match: 7. The CDR3 consists of 14 residues. CDR1 MNHEY and CDR2 SVGEGT come from the germline V gene.

The chain has TRBV27 and TRBJ2-3; D gene ambiguous. Between the trimmed V and J ends, which lost 6 bases and 6 bases, there was a span of 7 bases. The CDR3 spans 11 residues. Germline V CDR1 and CDR2: MNHEY, SMNVEV (reference sequence). The CDR3 here is CASRDLDTQYF. Here the CDR3 DNA reads TGTGCCAGCAGAGACTTGGATACGCAGTATTTT.

The chain is built from TRBV7-9 and TRBJ2-2; 11 nucleotides align to TRBD1. CDR3 length: 14 amino acids. Germline CDR1 reads SEHNR; CDR2 reads FQNEAQ (reference sequence). The V segment lost 8 bases and the J segment 6 bases; nucleotides outside the gene matches: 5. The CDR3 nucleotides are TGTGCCAGCGGGACAGGGGGGAGCGCCGGGGAGCTGTTTTTT. It encodes CASGTGGSAGELFF.

The chain employs TRBV6-5 and TRBJ2-7; 7 positions match TRBD1. Germline CDR1 is MNHEY and CDR2 is SVGAGI. The V gene end was trimmed by 0 bases and the J gene end by 4 bases; junction bases not matched to a gene: 9. The CDR3 has 16 residues. The DNA of the CDR3 is TGTGCCAGCAGTTACTCGGGGGTAGGGGGCGGGTACGAGCAGTACTTC. Its translation: CASSYSGVGGGYEQYF.